This T cell receptor (beta chain) was documented in a study of T cell responses to AZD1222 COVID-19 vaccine. Produced via immunoSEQ multiplex PCR; TCRdb's table is partial and in-frame only. This table has roughly 170,000 clones, under 95% appearing once. Turning to this clone: Its antigen is not known.

Points from the study as a whole: With two AZD1222 doses given, Spike-specific TCR breadth and depth both rose.

The sequence was obtained from an adult who received the AZD1222 COVID-19 vaccine. The specimen was peripheral blood, collected 28 days after the second AZD1222 dose.

For the CDR3, the DNA is TGTGCCAGTCTCCCGGGACGGGAGAACACTGAAGCTTTCTTT. Translation gives CASLPGRENTEAFF. The V call is TRBV6-5, the J call TRBJ1-1, with D possibly matching TRBD1 (5 bases). Trimming shortened V by 9 bases and J by 1 base, and 15 bases separated the two germline ends. Germline CDR1 MNHEY, CDR2 SVGAGI. The CDR3 totals 14 residues.